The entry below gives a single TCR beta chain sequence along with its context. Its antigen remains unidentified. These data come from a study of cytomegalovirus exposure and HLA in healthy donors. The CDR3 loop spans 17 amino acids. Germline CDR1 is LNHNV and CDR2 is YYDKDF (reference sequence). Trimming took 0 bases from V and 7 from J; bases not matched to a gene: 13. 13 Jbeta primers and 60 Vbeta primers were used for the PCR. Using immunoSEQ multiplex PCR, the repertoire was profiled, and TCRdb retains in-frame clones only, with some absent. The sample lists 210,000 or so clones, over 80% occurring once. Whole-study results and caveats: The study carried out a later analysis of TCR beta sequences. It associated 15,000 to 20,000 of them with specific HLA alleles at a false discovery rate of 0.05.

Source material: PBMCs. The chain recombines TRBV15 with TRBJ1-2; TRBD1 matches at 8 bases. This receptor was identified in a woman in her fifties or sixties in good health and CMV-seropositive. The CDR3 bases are TGTGCCACCAGCAGAGATGGGGTAGGACAGGGCATAGCTGGCTACACCTTC. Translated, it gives CATSRDGVGQGIAGYTF.